These 26 T cell receptor beta chains were all obtained from the same sample, sequenced in a study of blood T cell repertoires in COVID-19. Here immunoSEQ multiplex PCR was the method, and the copy in TCRdb shows in-frame clones only, minus some. The table lists approximately 140,000 clones, more than 70% of them singletons. Input material: peripheral blood. All receptors derive from an older woman with acute or convalescent COVID-19.

The chain joins TRBV29-1 to TRBJ1-6, with TRBD1 identical over 8 bases. This CDR3 contains 13 residues. Germline V CDR1 and CDR2: SQVTM, ANQGSEA. The ends lost 6 bases at V and 9 bases at J; junction bases unmatched: 7. The CDR3 DNA reads as TGCAGCGTGTCCAGGGGGCAGGGTTCACCCCTCCACTTT. The encoded protein is CSVSRGQGSPLHF.

This sequence joins TRBV7-2 and TRBJ2-7, with a weak D call TRBD2 (6 bases). This CDR3 comprises 15 residues. V was pared by 2 bases and J by 5 bases, with 16 bases between. Germline CDR1 and CDR2: SGHTA and FQGNSA. CDR3 bases: TGTGCCAGCAGCTTAAGACTAGATGGTAACGACGAGCAGTACTTC. Encoded protein: CASSLRLDGNDEQYF. Using reference TRBV7-2 and TRBJ2-7 for the parts outside the CDR3, the full variable domain is GAGVSQSPSNKVTEKGKDVELRCDPISGHTALYWYRQSLGQGLEFLIYFQGNSAPDKSGLPSDRFSAERTGGSVSTLTIQRTQQEDSAVYLCASSLRLDGNDEQYFGPGTRLTVT.

The chain has TRBV5-1 and TRBJ1-6; unclear D gene. Per the germline V gene, CDR1 is SGHRS and CDR2 is YFSETQ. The length of the CDR3 is 16 residues. Trimming removed 3 bases from V and 7 bases from J, with 17 bases in between. CDR3 sequence: CASSSGGGQGNSPLHF. DNA of the CDR3: TGCGCCAGCAGCTCTGGAGGCGGGCAAGGGAATTCACCCCTCCACTTT.

This clone was seen a few times. The chain joins TRBV7-9 to TRBJ2-7, with TRBD1 identical over 7 bases. V lost 7 bases and J lost 10; bases outside the gene matches: 13. The CDR3 sequence is 13 residues long. Germline V lookup: CDR1 SEHNR, CDR2 FQNEAQ (reference sequence). CDR3 bases: TGTGCCAGCACCCCAGGGGACAGAGCCCCCCAGTACTTC. This encodes CASTPGDRAPQYF.

The chain employs TRBV4-1 and TRBJ2-5, with 10 positions matching TRBD2. Germline V gene data show CDR1 as MGHRA and CDR2 as YSYEKL. Unmatched junction bases numbered 9, after V lost 1 base and J lost 1 base. This CDR3 has 18 amino acids. The CDR3, as DNA: TGCGCCAGCAGCCAAGGAACAGCGGGGGGGCTAACCCAAGAGACCCAGTACTTC. Translated, it gives CASSQGTAGGLTQETQYF.

V gene TRBV5-5 combines with J gene TRBJ2-3, with D maybe TRBD1 (5 bases). The CDR3 covers 14 residues. V lost 4 bases, J lost 4 bases, and 13 bases lay in between. The germline V gene has CDR1 SGHKS and CDR2 YYEKEE (reference sequence). The CDR3 spells CASSKSRGPDTQYF. The CDR3 DNA is TGTGCCAGCAGCAAATCTAGGGGCCCAGATACGCAGTATTTT.

The rearrangement links TRBV4-1 to TRBJ2-2; TRBD1 matches 8 bases. The junction had 7 bases not matched to a gene; V was cut back by 7 bases and J by 3 bases. This CDR3 region has 15 residues. Germline lookup yields CDR1 MGHRA and CDR2 YSYEKL. CDR3 DNA: TGCGCCAGCATGCAAGGACAGGGTTACACCGGGGAGCTGTTTTTT. It translates to CASMQGQGYTGELFF.

The chain is built from TRBV30 and TRBJ1-6, with D possibly TRBD1 on 5 matching bases. Germline loops: CDR1 GTSNPN, CDR2 SVGIG (reference sequence). This CDR3 spans 13 amino acids. V lost 4 bases and J lost 5, with 9 bases in between. The CDR3 sequence: CAWTGTNNSPLHF. The DNA for the CDR3 is TGTGCCTGGACAGGGACTAATAATTCACCCCTCCACTTT.

This chain links TRBV10-3 with TRBJ2-2, with TRBD1 matching 7 bases. This CDR3 is built from 15 residues. Losses at the gene ends were 4 bases for V and 4 bases for J; bases not matched to a gene: 6. Looked up from germline, CDR1 is ENHRY and CDR2 is SYGVKD. The CDR3 loop is CAISGKGAPTGELFF. In DNA, the CDR3 is TGTGCCATCAGTGGGAAGGGGGCGCCCACCGGGGAGCTGTTTTTT.

The rearrangement uses TRBV7-2 and TRBJ2-7; 8 bases align to TRBD2. This CDR3 comprises 16 residues. The germline V gene encodes CDR1 SGHTA and CDR2 FQGNSA. V gave up 4 bases and J gave up 1 base; unmatched junction bases: 9. In DNA form, the CDR3 reads TGTGCCAGCAGCTCAACAGGGCGGGGGGATTCCTACGAGCAGTACTTC. Translated, it gives CASSSTGRGDSYEQYF.

The rearrangement links TRBV30 to TRBJ2-7; maybe TRBD2 (5 bases). The CDR3 covers 14 residues. Trimming took off 2 bases at V and 1 base at J, with 12 bases between the two ends. Germline lookup yields CDR1 GTSNPN and CDR2 SVGIG (reference sequence). CDR3 nucleotide sequence: TGTGCCTGGAGTCAGAGGGATCGATCCTACGAGCAGTACTTC. Its translation: CAWSQRDRSYEQYF.

This clone appeared a single time. CDR3 in DNA: TGTGCCACCAGTGCCGCCGGACTAGCAAGGAACAACAATGAGCAGTTCTTC. Protein: CATSAAGLARNNNEQFF. This chain connects TRBV24-1 to TRBJ2-1, with 8 bases lining up with TRBD2. The V and J ends lost 5 bases and 5 bases, in that order; junction bases with no gene match: 13. Germline V CDR1 and CDR2: KGHDR, SFDVKD. The length of the CDR3 is 17 residues.

This chain connects TRBV6-5 to TRBJ1-2, with D possibly TRBD1 on 5 matching bases. V was clipped by 5 bases and J by 2 bases, with 15 bases between them. CDR3 size: 15 residues. Germline CDR1 reads MNHEY; CDR2 reads SVGAGI. The CDR3 DNA reads as TGTGCCAGCAGTCCACTGGGGGGACCCAACTATGGCTACACCTTC. It yields the protein CASSPLGGPNYGYTF.

V usage is TRBV5-4 and J usage is TRBJ2-6; no definite D call. The CDR3 totals 15 residues. Deletions cut 0 bases from V and 0 bases from J, with 4 bases between. The germline V gene encodes CDR1 SGHNT and CDR2 YYREEE (reference sequence). The CDR3 DNA reads as TGTGCCAGCAGCTTGGACAACTCTGGGGCCAACGTCCTGACTTTC. It is translated as CASSLDNSGANVLTF. Based on the CDR3 plus reference TRBV5-4 and TRBJ2-6, the full variable domain is ETGVTQSPTHLIKTRGQQVTLRCSSQSGHNTVSWYQQALGQGPQFIFQYYREEENGRGNFPPRFSGLQFPNYSSELNVNALELDDSALYLCASSLDNSGANVLTFGAGSRLTVL.

The V call is TRBV28, the J call TRBJ1-2, with TRBD1 as a possible D gene (5 bases). Trimming cost V 5 bases and J 5 bases, with 6 bases left between them. The CDR3 is 11 residues long. Germline assignment: CDR1 MDHEN and CDR2 SYDVKM. The CDR3 coding sequence is TGTGCCAGCAGTCGACAGTATGGCTACACCTTC. It is translated as CASSRQYGYTF.

V is TRBV7-9 and J is TRBJ1-2; no clear D gene. CDR3 size: 15 residues. Germline V CDR1 and CDR2: SEHNR, FQNEAQ (reference sequence). V shed 4 bases and J shed 6 bases, with 18 bases lying between them. Here the CDR3 reads CASSYPGLHADGYTF. In DNA form, the CDR3 reads TGTGCCAGCAGCTATCCCGGACTACACGCTGATGGCTACACCTTC.

The V and J genes are TRBV7-2 and TRBJ1-3; 10 bases line up with TRBD1. CDR3 size: 17 residues. Germline CDR1 reads SGHTA; CDR2 reads FQGNSA. Trimming cost V 3 bases and J 1 base; bases outside gene matches: 6. CDR3 sequence reads: CASSFRDRGSSGNTIYF. CDR3 nucleotide sequence: TGTGCCAGCAGCTTCCGGGACAGGGGATCGTCTGGAAACACCATATATTTT.

This clone was counted only a few times. The chain has TRBV23-1 and TRBJ2-7, with 7 bases matching TRBD1. TRBV23-1 is filed as an ORF, its function uncertain. The CDR3 has 16 amino acids. V trimming: 6 bases; J trimming: 0 bases; junction bases outside the gene matches: 11. The CDR3 DNA reads as TGCGCCAGCAGGGGATTTCGGGACAGCTTCTCCTACGAGCAGTACTTC. Protein: CASRGFRDSFSYEQYF.

The V call is TRBV24-1, the J call TRBJ2-1, with 15 bases lining up with TRBD2. Looked up from germline, CDR1 is KGHDR and CDR2 is SFDVKD. The CDR3 runs to 19 residues. V was clipped by 3 bases and J by 2 bases; unmatched bases: 7. CDR3 sequence reads: CATSDAGTSGGWAYNEQFF. CDR3 sequence (DNA): TGTGCCACCAGTGATGCCGGGACTAGCGGGGGGTGGGCCTACAATGAGCAGTTCTTC.

This clone was observed many times. V usage is TRBV5-4 and J usage is TRBJ2-3, with D possibly matching TRBD2 (5 bases). Germline V gives CDR1 SGHNT, CDR2 YYREEE (reference sequence). The V end lost 1 base, the J end lost 2 bases, and 17 bases lay between the germline ends. CDR3 size: 17 residues. CDR3 DNA: TGTGCCAGCAGCTTGTTGTCGCGTGCGGGTCACACAGATACGCAGTATTTT. This encodes CASSLLSRAGHTDTQYF.

The chain employs TRBV4-2 and TRBJ2-5; 8 bases align to TRBD1. The CDR3 consists of 13 residues. Looked up from germline, CDR1 is LGHNA and CDR2 is YNFKEQ. Losses at the gene ends were 4 bases for V and 3 bases for J; bases not matched to a gene: 1. The CDR3 loop is CASSPDREETQYF. In DNA, the CDR3 is TGTGCCAGCAGCCCGGACAGGGAAGAGACCCAGTACTTC.

The genes are TRBV5-1 and TRBJ1-4; 7 bases line up with TRBD1. The germline V gene encodes CDR1 SGHRS and CDR2 YFSETQ. The CDR3 spans 16 residues. Trimming removed 6 bases from V and 2 bases from J; junction bases left unmatched: 10. CDR3 region: CASTPTGFNTNEKLFF. For the CDR3, the DNA is TGCGCCAGCACTCCGACAGGGTTTAACACTAATGAAAAACTGTTTTTT.

This chain joins TRBV4-2 and TRBJ1-2, with TRBD1 identical over 7 bases. V gave up 2 bases and J gave up 4 bases; unmatched junction bases: 13. The CDR3 runs to 17 residues. The germline V gene has CDR1 LGHNA and CDR2 YNFKEQ. The CDR3 sequence is CASSQLVGDSVFYGYTF. The CDR3 coding sequence is TGTGCCAGCAGCCAACTTGTTGGGGACAGCGTCTTCTATGGCTACACCTTC.

The chain couples TRBV7-3 to TRBJ2-5, with 9 bases lining up with TRBD1. The CDR3 extends over 16 amino acids. Trimming removed 0 bases from V and 2 bases from J; junction bases left unmatched: 4. Germline CDR1 SGHTA, CDR2 FQGTGA. The CDR3 loop reads CASSLTSGTGQETQYF. For the CDR3, the DNA is TGTGCCAGCAGCTTAACGTCTGGGACAGGGCAAGAGACCCAGTACTTC.

CDR3 residues: CASSFRGQAPLHF. CDR3 DNA: TGTGCCAGCAGCTTTAGGGGTCAGGCACCCCTCCACTTT. The chain carries TRBV11-2 and TRBJ1-6, with D possibly matching TRBD1 (5 bases). V lost 3 bases and J 11 bases, leaving 11 bases between the germline ends. CDR1 and CDR2 from the germline V gene are SGHAT and FQNNGV. The CDR3 contains 13 residues.

The V gene is TRBV5-5, the J gene TRBJ2-7, with 7 bases identical to TRBD1. The germline V gene encodes CDR1 SGHKS and CDR2 YYEKEE (reference sequence). This CDR3 has 12 residues. Trimming at V came to 6 bases and at J to 2 bases, leaving 2 bases not matched to a gene. As DNA, the CDR3 is TGTGCCAGCACCGGACAGGCCTACGAGCAGTACTTC. Encoded protein: CASTGQAYEQYF.